The next 30 T cell receptor beta chains were all read from a single sample in a study of blood T cell repertoires in COVID-19 (dated by TCRdb to about 2020). Libraries were constructed by the immunoSEQ multiplex PCR assay. What TCRdb holds here is the immuneACCESS table cut down to in-frame rearrangements. Part of the clones is not present; checked against another copy, under half of the missing clones reflect an unresolved V gene, and the others are unexplained. The sample profile shows 180,000 or so clones; approximately 80% of them were found once. The ten largest clones capture about an eighth of the sample. Sample: PBMCs or T cells enriched from blood (not recorded which). The source of these receptors is a man in his fifties or sixties who had been exposed to COVID-19.

A single count supports this clone. The chain is built from TRBV29-1 and TRBJ2-7, with 7 positions matching TRBD1. CDR3 length equals 14 residues. Germline CDR1 SQVTM, CDR2 ANQGSEA. J lost 6 bases, V lost 8 bases, and 16 bases had no gene match. The CDR3 DNA reads TGCAGCCATGACACAGGGGTCGAAGGAGGCGAGCAGTACTTC. Translated, it gives CSHDTGVEGGEQYF.

CDR3 protein: CASSLGFQGNQPQHF. DNA for the CDR3: TGTGCCAGCAGCTTAGGTTTCCAGGGGAATCAGCCCCAGCATTTT. This chain uses TRBV7-8 with TRBJ1-5, with D perhaps TRBD1 (6 bases). Germline CDR1 and CDR2: SGHVS and FQNEAQ. V lost 1 base to trimming and J lost 4 bases, with 11 bases between them. This CDR3 has 15 amino acids.

This chain uses TRBV28 with TRBJ2-5, with TRBD2 matching over 9 bases. The junction had 8 bases not matched to a gene; V was cut back by 4 bases and J by 5 bases. Germline CDR1 is MDHEN and CDR2 is SYDVKM. The CDR3 spans 15 residues. The DNA for the CDR3 is TGTGCCAGCAGTTCTCTAGCGGGATTGAGTGAGACCCAGTACTTC. Residues: CASSSLAGLSETQYF.

The chain recombines TRBV7-3 with TRBJ2-7; TRBD2 agrees at 10 bases. The trim removed 1 base at V and 3 bases at J, leaving 15 bases unmatched. The CDR3 loop spans 19 amino acids. Germline V gene lookup returns CDR1 SGHTA and CDR2 FQGTGA. The CDR3 sequence: CASSLSLGLAGEPIYEQYF. The CDR3 bases are TGTGCCAGCAGCTTAAGTCTCGGGCTAGCGGGGGAGCCCATCTACGAGCAGTACTTC.

The chain combines TRBV10-3 with TRBJ2-1; no clear D. Per the germline V gene, CDR1 is ENHRY and CDR2 is SYGVKD. Trimming cost V 2 bases and J 1 base, with 6 bases left between them. This CDR3 spans 14 amino acids. CDR3 sequence reads: CAISEKESYNEQFF. The CDR3, as DNA: TGTGCCATCAGTGAGAAGGAGTCCTACAATGAGCAGTTCTTC.

The rearrangement uses TRBV9 and TRBJ2-1; D remains unclear. CDR1 and CDR2 (germline): SGDLS, YYNGEE. There are 14 residues in the CDR3. Trimming took off 0 bases at V and 3 bases at J, with 7 bases between the two ends. CDR3 in DNA: TGTGCCAGCAGCGTAGAAGCCATCTACAATGAGCAGTTCTTC. Translation gives CASSVEAIYNEQFF.

V and J are TRBV7-2 and TRBJ1-1; unclear D gene. Germline V gene lookup returns CDR1 SGHTA and CDR2 FQGNSA. The CDR3 runs 12 residues. V dropped 3 bases and J dropped 9 bases, with 11 bases sitting between them. The chain's CDR3 is CASSFERVKAFF. The DNA of the CDR3 is TGTGCCAGCAGCTTCGAGAGGGTGAAAGCTTTCTTT.

V gene TRBV5-4 combines with J gene TRBJ2-3, with D possibly matching TRBD2 (6 bases). The CDR3 is made up of 14 amino acids. Trimming took off 3 bases at V and 1 base at J, with 9 bases between the two ends. CDR1 is SGHNT and CDR2 is YYREEE in the germline V gene (reference sequence). DNA of the CDR3: TGTGCCAGCAGCTCCGGACTACGCACAGATACGCAGTATTTT. Translated: CASSSGLRTDTQYF.

The chain recombines TRBV3-1 (or the pseudogene TRBV3-2) with TRBJ1-5; D may be TRBD1 (5 bases). There are 13 residues in the CDR3. CDR1 LGHDT and CDR2 YNNKEL come from the germline V gene (reference sequence). The ends were cut back, 3 bases at V and 9 bases at J, with 12 bases in the middle. In nucleotides, the CDR3 is TGTGCCAGCAGCCAGATCACAGGCACGCCCCAGCATTTT. Protein sequence: CASSQITGTPQHF.

The chain carries TRBV7-7 and TRBJ2-3; D is perhaps TRBD2 (6 bases). The V end lost 1 base, the J end lost 1 base, and 9 bases lay between the germline ends. The CDR3 consists of 15 residues. Germline V CDR1 and CDR2: SSHAT, FNYEAQ (reference sequence). The CDR3 loop is CASSLDASGTDTQYF. DNA of the CDR3: TGTGCCAGCAGCTTAGATGCTAGCGGCACAGATACGCAGTATTTT.

In its sample, this clone was seen a few times. The V call is TRBV19, the J call TRBJ2-3, with 11 bases that match TRBD2. Germline CDR1 reads LNHDA; CDR2 reads SQIVND (reference sequence). The CDR3 is 16 residues long. Unmatched junction bases numbered 5, after V lost 5 bases and J lost 1 base. The CDR3 loop is CASSDSGRARTDTQYF. The CDR3, as DNA: TGTGCCAGTAGTGATAGCGGGAGGGCCCGCACAGATACGCAGTATTTT.

CDR3 sequence: CASSSRTGQTSYEQYF. CDR3 bases: TGCGCCAGCAGCTCACGAACAGGGCAAACTTCCTACGAGCAGTACTTC. The rearrangement links TRBV5-1 to TRBJ2-7, with D perhaps matching TRBD1 (6 bases). The germline gives CDR1 SGHRS, CDR2 YFSETQ. V dropped 3 bases and J dropped 1 base, with 17 bases sitting between them. This CDR3 has 16 amino acids.

Details on this clone: This same CDR3 is encoded by further DNA sequences in the sample. This sequence joins TRBV20-1 and TRBJ2-3, with 11 bases fitting TRBD2. The CDR3 extends over 15 amino acids. V lost 3 bases to trimming and J lost 3 bases; unmatched junction nucleotides: 5. The germline CDR1 and CDR2 sequences are DFQATT and SNEGSKA (reference sequence). The CDR3 loop is CSASRLAGSTDTQYF. DNA of the CDR3: TGCAGTGCTAGTCGACTAGCGGGATCTACAGATACGCAGTATTTT.

The chain joins TRBV4-3 to TRBJ2-3; 7 bases are a match to TRBD2. This CDR3 spans 17 amino acids. CDR1 is LGHNA, CDR2 YSLEER, per germline. J gave up 2 bases and V 0 bases, and 8 bases lay outside the gene matches. CDR3 amino acids: CASSQDRLAANTDTQYF. CDR3 nucleotides: TGCGCCAGCAGCCAAGATCGCCTAGCGGCCAACACAGATACGCAGTATTTT.

This sequence joins TRBV3-1 (or the pseudogene TRBV3-2) and TRBJ2-5, with D possibly being TRBD1 (5 bases). Trimming removed 0 bases at V and 5 bases at J, with 19 bases between. Germline V CDR1 and CDR2: LGHDT, YNNKEL (reference sequence). This CDR3 is 17 amino acids long. The CDR3 here is CASSQDPPSQGRETQYF. The CDR3 nucleotides are TGTGCCAGCAGCCAAGATCCCCCTTCTCAGGGTAGGGAGACCCAGTACTTC.

This chain links TRBV10-3 with TRBJ2-7; D is unclear. Germline CDR1 is ENHRY and CDR2 is SYGVKD. The CDR3 is made up of 12 amino acids. Trimming pared 4 bases from V and 2 bases from J, leaving 6 bases between. DNA for the CDR3: TGTGCCATCAGTGCCCAAACCTACGAGCAGTACTTC. It yields the protein CAISAQTYEQYF.

The rearrangement joins TRBV5-6 to TRBJ2-7; TRBD1 agrees at 10 bases. This CDR3 region has 16 residues. Germline trimming cut 2 bases from V and 4 bases from J; bases unmatched to any gene: 9. Germline CDR1 reads SGHDT; CDR2 reads YYEEEE. Here the CDR3 DNA reads TGTGCCAGCAGCTTACTCGACGGGACAGGGGATTACGAGCAGTACTTC. It yields the protein CASSLLDGTGDYEQYF.

This sequence joins TRBV6-5 and TRBJ2-3, with 8 bases matching TRBD1. V lost 6 bases and J lost 4; bases outside the gene matches: 0. The CDR3 runs to 12 residues. Germline lookup yields CDR1 MNHEY and CDR2 SVGAGI. The CDR3 protein is CASRTGADTQYF. The DNA of the CDR3 is TGTGCCAGCAGGACAGGGGCAGATACGCAGTATTTT.

This clone came up many times. Different DNA sequences within this sample yield the same CDR3. This chain uses TRBV28 with TRBJ2-7; the D gene is possibly TRBD2 (6 bases). The germline V gene encodes CDR1 MDHEN and CDR2 SYDVKM. With 3 bases removed from V and 0 bases from J, the gap between germline ends came to 9 bases. The CDR3 spans 14 residues. CDR3 nucleotides: TGTGCCAGCAGTTTCGGCGGGACCTCCTACGAGCAGTACTTC. Protein: CASSFGGTSYEQYF.

The genes are TRBV9 and TRBJ1-4; no firm D call. The CDR3 is 13 amino acids. V lost 1 base and J 10 bases, leaving 11 bases between the germline ends. Germline CDR1 SGDLS, CDR2 YYNGEE. The CDR3 protein is CASSVPPGRKLFF. CDR3 coding DNA: TGTGCCAGCAGCGTACCGCCTGGGAGAAAACTGTTTTTT. Full variable domain (missing parts from reference TRBV9 and TRBJ1-4): DSGVTQTPKHLITATGQRVTLRCSPRSGDLSVYWYQQSLDQGLQFLIQYYNGEERAKGNILERFSAQQFPDLHSELNLSSLELGDSALYFCASSVPPGRKLFFGSGTQLSVL.

V gene TRBV18 combines with J gene TRBJ2-2; 10 bases match TRBD1. Germline lookup yields CDR1 KGHSH and CDR2 LQKENI. The CDR3 is 15 residues long. Trimming removed 6 bases from V and 4 bases from J; junction bases left unmatched: 5. CDR3 coding DNA: TGTGCCAGCTCGCGCGACAGGGGGCCCACCGGGGAGCTGTTTTTT. Translated: CASSRDRGPTGELFF.

The chain carries TRBV7-8 and TRBJ2-2; 8 bases line up with TRBD1. The germline V gene encodes CDR1 SGHVS and CDR2 FQNEAQ. Trimming removed 4 bases from V and 5 bases from J; junction bases left unmatched: 3. The CDR3 totals 14 residues. CDR3 sequence reads: CASSSTGGTGELFF. The CDR3 bases are TGTGCCAGCAGCTCCACAGGGGGTACCGGGGAGCTGTTTTTT.

The CDR3 region is CASSFPTRTGELFF. DNA of the CDR3: TGTGCCAGCAGCTTCCCAACTAGGACCGGGGAGCTGTTTTTT. The chain joins TRBV7-9 to TRBJ2-2; D perhaps matches TRBD2 (5 bases). Trimming took off 3 bases at V and 5 bases at J, with 10 bases between the two ends. CDR1 is SEHNR and CDR2 is FQNEAQ in the germline V gene (reference sequence). The CDR3 runs 14 residues.

The chain recombines TRBV5-1 with TRBJ1-5; the D gene is possibly TRBD1 (6 bases). V lost 0 bases, J lost 4 bases, and 8 bases lay in between. The CDR3 consists of 14 residues. Germline values: CDR1 SGHRS, CDR2 YFSETQ. The CDR3 nucleotides are TGCGCCAGCAGCTTGGACAGGGAAAATCAGCCCCAGCATTTT. It specifies CASSLDRENQPQHF.

This clone was counted a few times. The chain employs TRBV6-2 or TRBV6-3 and TRBJ2-7; 8 bases agree with TRBD1. With V trimmed by 6 bases and J by 7 bases, 11 bases remained unmatched. The CDR3 has 14 residues. Germline V gene lookup returns CDR1 MNHEY and CDR2 SVGEGT. The CDR3 region is CASSSPGQAMEQYF. In DNA, the CDR3 is TGTGCCAGCAGCTCTCCGGGACAGGCCATGGAGCAGTACTTC.

The chain carries TRBV13 and TRBJ2-2, with 7 nucleotides matching TRBD1. Germline-derived CDR1 and CDR2 are PRHDT and FYEKMQ (reference sequence). The length of the CDR3 is 15 residues. V dropped 5 bases and J dropped 4; count of bases not matched to a gene: 7. CDR3 in DNA: TGTGCCAGCAGCCAGGGACAGACCAGCACCGGGGAGCTGTTTTTT. It yields the protein CASSQGQTSTGELFF. Variable domain in full (rest from reference TRBV13 and TRBJ2-2): AAGVIQSPRHLIKEKRETATLKCYPIPRHDTVYWYQQGPGQDPQFLISFYEKMQSDKGSIPDRFSAQQFSDYHSELNMSSLELGDSALYFCASSQGQTSTGELFFGEGSRLTVL.

The V call is TRBV5-4, the J call TRBJ2-5, with 11 bases matching TRBD2. The V gene's germline CDR1 is SGHNT and CDR2 YYREEE (reference sequence). With 1 base clipped from V and 3 bases from J, the junction kept 5 bases outside the gene matches. The CDR3 contains 16 residues. Written as DNA, the CDR3 is TGTGCCAGCAGCTTGAGTGGGGGACTAGCGGAAGAGACCCAGTACTTC. Its protein is CASSLSGGLAEETQYF.

V is TRBV29-1 and J is TRBJ1-1, with no clear D. In germline, CDR1 is SQVTM, CDR2 ANQGSEA. This CDR3 has 12 amino acids. Trimming stripped 6 bases from V and 10 bases from J, with 18 bases between. CDR3 in amino acids: CSVQVGDLGAFF. Here the CDR3 DNA reads TGCAGCGTCCAGGTAGGCGATCTCGGAGCTTTCTTT.

The chain employs TRBV5-1 and TRBJ1-5; 7 nucleotides align to TRBD1. The junction had 9 bases not matched to a gene; V was cut back by 3 bases and J by 6 bases. CDR1 is SGHRS and CDR2 is YFSETQ in the germline V gene. CDR3 length: 15 residues. CDR3 loop: CASSSEGARGQPQHF. The DNA of the CDR3 is TGCGCCAGCAGCTCGGAGGGGGCGCGCGGTCAGCCCCAGCATTTT.

The chain has TRBV19 and TRBJ2-2; 10 positions match TRBD1. Per germline, CDR1 LNHDA and CDR2 SQIVND (reference sequence). Trimming took 5 bases from V and 6 from J; bases not matched to a gene: 9. The CDR3 covers 16 residues. The CDR3 nucleotides are TGTGCCAGTAGTCCGCGACAGGGGGCGATTTCCGGGGAGCTGTTTTTT. Its translation is CASSPRQGAISGELFF. Full variable domain (outside the CDR3, taken from reference TRBV19 and TRBJ2-2): DGGITQSPKYLFRKEGQNVTLSCEQNLNHDAMYWYRQDPGQGLRLIYYSQIVNDFQKGDIAEGYSVSREKKESFPLTVTSAQKNPTAFYLCASSPRQGAISGELFFGEGSRLTVL.